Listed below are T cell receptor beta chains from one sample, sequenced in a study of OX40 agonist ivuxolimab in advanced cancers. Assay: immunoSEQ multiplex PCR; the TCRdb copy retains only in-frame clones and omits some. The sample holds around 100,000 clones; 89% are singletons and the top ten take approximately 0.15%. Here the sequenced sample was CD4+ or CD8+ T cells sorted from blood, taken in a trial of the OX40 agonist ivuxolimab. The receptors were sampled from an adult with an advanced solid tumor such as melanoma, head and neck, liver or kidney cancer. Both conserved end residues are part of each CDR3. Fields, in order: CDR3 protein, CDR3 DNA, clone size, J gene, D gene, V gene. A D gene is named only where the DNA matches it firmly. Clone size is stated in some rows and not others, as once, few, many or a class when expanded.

CASSLGGGFGYTF,TGTGCCAGCAGCCTCGGGGGGGGCTTTGGCTACACCTTC,-,TRBJ1-2,-,TRBV7-2
CASSIWETGRDSEQYF,TGTGCCAGTAGTATCTGGGAGACAGGGAGGGACTCCGAGCAGTACTTC,-,TRBJ2-7,-,TRBV19
CASSYTRPNTGELFF,TGTGCCAGCAGTTACACCCGACCAAACACCGGGGAGCTGTTTTTT,-,TRBJ2-2,-,TRBV6-6
CASSPSLSTDTQYF,TGCGCCAGCAGCCCAAGCCTGTCCACAGATACGCAGTATTTT,-,TRBJ2-3,-,TRBV5-1
CASSQETLNSPLHF,TGCGCCAGCAGCCAGGAGACTCTGAATTCACCCCTCCACTTT,-,TRBJ1-6,-,TRBV4-1
CASKTGGGDRQPQHF,TGTGCCAGTAAAACGGGGGGTGGGGACCGGCAGCCCCAGCATTTT,-,TRBJ1-5,-,TRBV19
CSATGSGEAFF,TGCAGTGCTACGGGCTCAGGGGAAGCTTTCTTT,few,TRBJ1-1,-,TRBV20-1
CASSVEGVGFTDTQYF,TGTGCCAGCAGCGTAGAAGGGGTAGGGTTCACAGATACGCAGTATTTT,-,TRBJ2-3,-,TRBV9
CASSSILLVGTAYEQYF,TGTGCCAGCAGCTCAATCCTCCTGGTGGGGACAGCCTACGAGCAGTACTTC,-,TRBJ2-7,TRBD1,TRBV11-2
CASRKTFEETQYF,TGTGCCAGCAGAAAGACCTTTGAAGAGACCCAGTACTTC,once,TRBJ2-5,-,TRBV6-5
CASRGQGGAEAFF,TGTGCCAGCAGAGGACAGGGGGGCGCTGAAGCTTTCTTT,-,TRBJ1-1,TRBD1,TRBV6-1
CASSLSGWSRAEVSYNEQFF,TGTGCCAGCAGCTTATCAGGGTGGAGCCGAGCGGAAGTCTCCTACAATGAGCAGTTCTTC,-,TRBJ2-1,-,TRBV13
CSARGYEQYF,TGCAGTGCTAGGGGCTACGAGCAGTACTTC,once,TRBJ2-7,-,TRBV20-1
CASSLGGKIDEQYF,TGTGCCAGCAGTTTGGGCGGGAAGATCGACGAGCAGTACTTC,-,TRBJ2-7,-,TRBV28
CASSDGGGNEQFF,TGTGCCAGCAGCGATGGTGGGGGCAATGAGCAGTTCTTC,-,TRBJ2-1,-,TRBV7-9
CASLGVGGAHTEAFF,TGTGCCAGCTTGGGGGTGGGAGGAGCACACACTGAAGCTTTCTTT,-,TRBJ1-1,-,TRBV7-9
CASSRPGATYEQYF,TGCGCCAGCAGCCGCCCCGGGGCCACCTACGAGCAGTACTTC,few,TRBJ2-7,-,TRBV5-1
CASSPPGGWRTEAFF,TGTGCCAGCTCACCACCAGGGGGGTGGAGGACTGAAGCTTTCTTT,once,TRBJ1-1,-,TRBV18
CAWSQGRNEQFF,TGTGCCTGGAGTCAGGGAAGAAATGAGCAGTTCTTC,-,TRBJ2-1,-,TRBV30
CASSVGWGGIYEQYF,TGTGCCAGCAGCGTAGGCTGGGGAGGGATCTACGAGCAGTACTTC,-,TRBJ2-7,TRBD2,TRBV9
CASSYTTGEPDTGELFF,TGTGCCAGCAGCTACACGACGGGGGAACCGGACACCGGGGAGCTGTTTTTT,-,TRBJ2-2,-,TRBV7-9
CASSATGNYGYTF,TGCGCCAGCAGTGCGACAGGGAACTATGGCTACACCTTC,few,TRBJ1-2,TRBD1,TRBV10-1
CASSFAGAEGRTEAFF,TGTGCCAGCAGCTTCGCCGGGGCTGAAGGGCGCACTGAAGCTTTCTTT,-,TRBJ1-1,-,TRBV7-8
CASSEDPIYGYTF,TGTGCCAGCAGTGAGGATCCAATCTATGGCTACACCTTC,-,TRBJ1-2,-,TRBV6-1
CASSSRTGKGSPLHF,TGTGCCAGCAGCAGCCGGACAGGGAAAGGATCACCCCTCCACTTT,few,TRBJ1-6,TRBD1,TRBV5-4